The following is a TCR beta chain sequence with its context. Its antigen is as yet unknown. The CDR3 has 15 residues. Germline CDR1 SNHLY, CDR2 FYNNEI. Germline trimming cut 8 bases from V and 6 bases from J; bases unmatched to any gene: 9. These data belong to a study of cytomegalovirus exposure and HLA in healthy donors. Study context: Out of 180 million or so T cells, an earlier analysis found fewer than 140 million unique TCR beta sequences in total.

Primers for the PCR totalled 60 Vbeta and 13 Jbeta. Data came from immunoSEQ multiplex PCR; TCRdb stores just in-frame clones and leaves some out. This table holds about 110,000 clones, 65% to 90% found once. Study conclusions and caveats: Associated with HLA alleles at 0.05 false discovery rate in a later analysis were over 15,000 TCR beta sequences.

The sample comprised PBMCs. The TCR originated in a man aged 45-65 years in good health and CMV-seronegative. The chain is built from TRBV2 and TRBJ1-5, with 11 bases aligning to TRBD1. Here the CDR3 DNA reads TGTGCCAGCGGACCCGGGACAGGGGGTAGTCAGCCCCAGCATTTT. Translated, it gives CASGPGTGGSQPQHF.